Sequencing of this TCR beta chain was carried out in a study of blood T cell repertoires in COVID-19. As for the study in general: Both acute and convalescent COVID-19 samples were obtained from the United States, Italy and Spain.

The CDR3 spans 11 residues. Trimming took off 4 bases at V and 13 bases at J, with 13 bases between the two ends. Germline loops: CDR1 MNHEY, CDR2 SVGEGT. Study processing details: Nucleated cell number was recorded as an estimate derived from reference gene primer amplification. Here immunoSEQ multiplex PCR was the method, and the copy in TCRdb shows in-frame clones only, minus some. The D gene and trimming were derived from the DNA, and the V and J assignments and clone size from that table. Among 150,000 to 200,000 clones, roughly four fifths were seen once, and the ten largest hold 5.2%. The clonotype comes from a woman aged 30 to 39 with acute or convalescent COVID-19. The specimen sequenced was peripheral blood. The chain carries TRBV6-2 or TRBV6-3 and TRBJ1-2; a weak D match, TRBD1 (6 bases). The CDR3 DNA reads TGTGCCAGCAGTTCGGACAGAGGGCTCACCTTC. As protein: CASSSDRGLTF.